The source of this T cell receptor (beta chain) is a study of Ad26.COV2.S vaccination and SARS-CoV-2 variants. Study-wide points: TCR breadth and depth estimates may have understated total T cell responses.

The CDR3 extends over 17 amino acids. V was cut by 6 bases and J by 0 bases, with 20 bases left in between. From germline, CDR1 is LNHDA and CDR2 SQIVND (reference sequence). The treatment is: 19 received Ad26.COV2.S at low or high dose, single or two shots; several received placebo; per-sample allocation not given. Samples were taken on day 63 after the first vaccine or placebo injection. Some clones are missing from TCRdb's copy, which holds only in-frame ones; the method was immunoSEQ multiplex PCR. Here the sample spans roughly 380,000 clones, around nine tenths being singletons. This clone was observed a handful of times. Its target is unknown.

The sample in question was peripheral blood, obtained in a trial of Ad26.COV2.S vaccine versus placebo. This receptor was obtained from a person aged 18-65 years who received the Ad26.COV2.S COVID-19 vaccine or a placebo. This sequence joins TRBV19 and TRBJ1-1, with D hard to call. CDR3 in DNA: TGTGCCAGTAGACCGGGCTCCAACCGCCCAATGAACACTGAAGCTTTCTTT. It encodes CASRPGSNRPMNTEAFF.